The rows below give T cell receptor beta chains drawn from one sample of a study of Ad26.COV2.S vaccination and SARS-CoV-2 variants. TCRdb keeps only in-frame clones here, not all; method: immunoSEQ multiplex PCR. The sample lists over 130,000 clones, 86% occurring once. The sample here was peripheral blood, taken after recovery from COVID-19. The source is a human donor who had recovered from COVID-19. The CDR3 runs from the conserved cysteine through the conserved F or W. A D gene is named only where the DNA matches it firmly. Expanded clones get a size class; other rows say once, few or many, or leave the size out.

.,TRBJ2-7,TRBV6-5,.,CASRGTGVYEQYF,TGTGCCAGCAGGGGTACAGGAGTCTACGAGCAGTACTTC
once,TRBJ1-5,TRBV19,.,CASSSPRTVSNQPQHF,TGTGCCAGTAGTTCCCCTCGGACGGTTAGCAATCAGCCCCAGCATTTT
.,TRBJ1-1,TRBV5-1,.,CASSLAGAGNTEAFF,TGCGCCAGCAGCTTGGCTGGGGCTGGGAACACTGAAGCTTTCTTT
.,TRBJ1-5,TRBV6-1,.,CASSEGVSQPQHF,TGTGCCAGCAGTGAGGGAGTGAGTCAGCCCCAGCATTTT
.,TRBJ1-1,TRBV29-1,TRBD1,CSVGQGGVMSTEAFF,TGCAGCGTTGGACAGGGGGGGGTAATGAGCACTGAAGCTTTCTTT
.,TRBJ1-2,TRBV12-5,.,CASGLFGGGENGYTF,TGTGCTAGTGGTTTGTTTGGTGGAGGAGAGAATGGCTACACCTTC
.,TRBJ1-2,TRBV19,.,CASSKSYGLGDDDGYTF,TGTGCCAGTAGTAAGAGTTACGGCCTGGGGGACGATGATGGCTACACCTTC
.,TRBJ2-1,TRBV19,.,CASRQGAYNEQFF,TGTGCCAGTAGGCAGGGTGCCTACAATGAGCAGTTCTTC
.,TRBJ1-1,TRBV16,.,CASSQMVQGENTEAFF,TGTGCCAGCAGCCAAATGGTTCAGGGCGAGAACACTGAAGCTTTCTTT
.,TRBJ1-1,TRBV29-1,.,CSVEEGWSRGNTEAFF,TGCAGCGTTGAAGAAGGGTGGTCTAGGGGGAACACTGAAGCTTTCTTT
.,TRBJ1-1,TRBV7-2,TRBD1,CASSLGFIRGGTEAFF,TGTGCCAGCAGCTTAGGGTTCATCAGGGGGGGGACTGAAGCTTTCTTT
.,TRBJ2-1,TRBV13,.,CASSLGLGPSYNEQFF,TGTGCCAGCAGCTTAGGACTGGGGCCCTCCTACAATGAGCAGTTCTTC
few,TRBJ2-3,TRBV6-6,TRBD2,CASSPLAGGRADTQYF,TGTGCCAGCAGTCCCCTAGCGGGGGGGCGCGCAGATACGCAGTATTTT
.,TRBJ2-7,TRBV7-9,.,CASSLPGKAYEQYF,TGTGCCAGCAGCCTTCCAGGGAAGGCCTACGAGCAGTACTTC
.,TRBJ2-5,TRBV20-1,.,CSASPDSLQETQYF,TGCAGTGCTAGTCCTGACAGCCTCCAAGAGACCCAGTACTTC
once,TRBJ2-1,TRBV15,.,CATSKSVEFRSYNEQFF,TGTGCCACCAGCAAATCGGTCGAATTTCGATCCTACAATGAGCAGTTCTTC
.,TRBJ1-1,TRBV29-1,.,CSVESRLNTEAFF,TGCAGCGTTGAATCGCGGCTGAACACTGAAGCTTTCTTT
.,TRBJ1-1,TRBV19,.,CASTLGMVAFF,TGTGCCAGTACTCTTGGAATGGTAGCTTTCTTT
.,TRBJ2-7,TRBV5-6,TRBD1,CASSSLDRVYEQYF,TGTGCCAGCAGCTCCTTAGACAGGGTTTACGAGCAGTACTTC
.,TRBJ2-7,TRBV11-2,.,CASSLDLVSNYEQYF,TGTGCCAGCAGCTTAGACTTGGTCTCCAACTACGAGCAGTACTTC
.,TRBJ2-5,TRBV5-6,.,CASSFEGSFQETQYF,TGTGCCAGCAGCTTCGAGGGCTCCTTCCAAGAGACCCAGTACTTC
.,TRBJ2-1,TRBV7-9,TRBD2,CASSTSGGYNEQFF,TGTGCCAGCAGCACGAGCGGGGGGTACAATGAGCAGTTCTTC
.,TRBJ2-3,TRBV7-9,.,CASSLDGGPTDTQYF,TGTGCCAGCAGCTTGGACGGGGGGCCCACAGATACGCAGTATTTT